This TCR beta chain is drawn from a study of T cell changes during pregnancy in multiple sclerosis. Trimming removed 6 bases from V and 7 bases from J; junction bases left unmatched: 6. The CDR3 consists of 13 residues. CDR1 and CDR2 from the germline V gene are SNHLY and FYNNEI. Clones were sequenced by immunoSEQ multiplex PCR, and TCRdb holds only the in-frame ones, with some missing. Among some 110,000 clones listed, about 90% were seen once. The receptor's source is a female donor with multiple sclerosis, enrolled in a pregnancy study. The V gene is TRBV2, the J gene TRBJ1-5; 7 nucleotides match TRBD1. The starting material was peripheral blood, obtained in the third trimester of pregnancy. The DNA of the CDR3 is TGTGCCAGCAGGGCAGGGGGAGGACAGCCCCAGCATTTT. Translation: CASRAGGGQPQHF.